This entry features one T cell receptor (beta chain) sequence. With random hexamers, 0.5 to 1 ug RNA was reverse transcribed. The amplification used immunoSEQ multiplex PCR on TCR beta CDR3; it spanned 54 Vbeta and 13 Jbeta. From the immunoSEQ multiplex PCR reads, TCRdb called clonotypes with MiXCR, one entry per CDR3 protein. The sample lists 100,000 or so distinct CDR3 sequences; around nine tenths were seen once. The germline CDR1 and CDR2 sequences are SNHLY and FYNNEI. V dropped 6 bases and J dropped 5; count of bases not matched to a gene: 10. CDR3 length equals 16 residues. These data originate in a study of CD8 T cells in Susac syndrome.

This sequence was found in a human donor in good health. The sample taken for sequencing was CD4+ T cells from PBMCs. The rearrangement links TRBV2 to TRBJ2-2; 9 bases map to TRBD2. This CDR3 is CASRIQTSGLTGELFF. For the CDR3, the DNA is TGTGCCAGCAGGATTCAGACTAGCGGTTTAACCGGGGAGCTGTTTTTT.